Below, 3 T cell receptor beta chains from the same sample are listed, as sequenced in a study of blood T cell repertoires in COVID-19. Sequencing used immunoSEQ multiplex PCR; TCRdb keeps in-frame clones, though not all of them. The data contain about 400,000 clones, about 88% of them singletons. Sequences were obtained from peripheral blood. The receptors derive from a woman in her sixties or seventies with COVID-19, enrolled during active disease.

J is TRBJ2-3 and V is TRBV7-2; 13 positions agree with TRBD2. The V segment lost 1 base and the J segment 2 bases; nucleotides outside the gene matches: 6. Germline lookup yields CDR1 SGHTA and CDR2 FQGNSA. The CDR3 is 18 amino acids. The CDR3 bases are TGTGCCAGCAGCTTAGGGAGTACTAGCGGGGGGGACACAGATACGCAGTATTTT. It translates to CASSLGSTSGGDTDTQYF.

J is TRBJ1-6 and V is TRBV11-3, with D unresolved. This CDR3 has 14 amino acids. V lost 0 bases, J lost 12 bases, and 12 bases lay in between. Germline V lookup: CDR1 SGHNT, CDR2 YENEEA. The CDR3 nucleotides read TGTGCCAGCAGCTTAGATGGAACAGTTCTACCCCTCCACTTT. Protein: CASSLDGTVLPLHF.

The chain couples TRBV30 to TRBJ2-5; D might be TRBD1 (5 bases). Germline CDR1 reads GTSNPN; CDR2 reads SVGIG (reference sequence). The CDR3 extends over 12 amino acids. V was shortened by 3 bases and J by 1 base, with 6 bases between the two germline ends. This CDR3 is CAWRTVQETQYF. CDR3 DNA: TGTGCCTGGAGGACAGTCCAAGAGACCCAGTACTTC.